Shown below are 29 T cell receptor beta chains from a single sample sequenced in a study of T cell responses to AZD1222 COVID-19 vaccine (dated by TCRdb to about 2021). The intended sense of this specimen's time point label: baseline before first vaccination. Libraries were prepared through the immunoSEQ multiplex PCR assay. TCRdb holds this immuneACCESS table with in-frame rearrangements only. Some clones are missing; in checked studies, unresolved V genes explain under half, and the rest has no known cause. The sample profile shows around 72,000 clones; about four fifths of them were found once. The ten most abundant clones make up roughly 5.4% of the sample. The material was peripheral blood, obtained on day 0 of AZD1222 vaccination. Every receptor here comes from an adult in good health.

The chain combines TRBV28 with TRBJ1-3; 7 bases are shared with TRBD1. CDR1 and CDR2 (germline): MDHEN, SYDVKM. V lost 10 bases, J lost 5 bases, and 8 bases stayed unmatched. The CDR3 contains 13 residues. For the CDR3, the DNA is TGTGCCACCAGACAGGGCTCGCGAAACACCATATATTTT. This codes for CATRQGSRNTIYF.

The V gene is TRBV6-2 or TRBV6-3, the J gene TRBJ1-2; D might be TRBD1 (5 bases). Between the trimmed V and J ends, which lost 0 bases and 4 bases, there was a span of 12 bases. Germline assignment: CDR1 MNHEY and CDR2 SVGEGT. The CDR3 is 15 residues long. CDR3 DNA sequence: TGTGCCAGCAGTTACTCGGCAGGGACTTCCTATGGCTACACCTTC. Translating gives CASSYSAGTSYGYTF.

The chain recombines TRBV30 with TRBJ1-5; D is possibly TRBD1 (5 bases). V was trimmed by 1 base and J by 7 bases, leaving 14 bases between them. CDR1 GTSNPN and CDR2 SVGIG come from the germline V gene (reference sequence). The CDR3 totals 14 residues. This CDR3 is CAWSAGDGRQPQHF. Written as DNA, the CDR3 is TGTGCCTGGAGTGCGGGGGATGGTAGGCAGCCCCAGCATTTT.

The CDR3 DNA is TGTGCCAGCAGATCAGGGGGGGGAATTCAGCCCCAGCATTTT. Translated, it gives CASRSGGGIQPQHF. This rearrangement joins TRBV6-5 to TRBJ1-5, with 7 bases matching TRBD1. Germline V gene lookup returns CDR1 MNHEY and CDR2 SVGAGI. This CDR3 region has 14 residues. V shed 6 bases and J 6 bases; nucleotides not matched to a gene: 8.

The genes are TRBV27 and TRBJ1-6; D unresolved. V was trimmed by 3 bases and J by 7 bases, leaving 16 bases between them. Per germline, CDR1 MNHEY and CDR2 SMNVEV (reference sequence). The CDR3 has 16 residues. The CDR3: CASSFGSSQLNSPLHF. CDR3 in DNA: TGTGCCAGCAGTTTCGGGAGTTCCCAACTGAATTCACCCCTCCACTTT.

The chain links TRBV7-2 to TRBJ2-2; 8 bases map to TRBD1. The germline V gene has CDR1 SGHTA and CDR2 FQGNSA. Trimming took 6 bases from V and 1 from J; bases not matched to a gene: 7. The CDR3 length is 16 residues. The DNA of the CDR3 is TGTGCCAGCAGAATCGCCGGGACAGGGAACACCGGGGAGCTGTTTTTT. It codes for CASRIAGTGNTGELFF.

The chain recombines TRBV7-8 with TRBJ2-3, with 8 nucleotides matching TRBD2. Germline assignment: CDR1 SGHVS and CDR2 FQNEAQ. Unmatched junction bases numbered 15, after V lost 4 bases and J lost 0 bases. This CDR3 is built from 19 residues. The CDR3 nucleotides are TGTGCCAGCAGCTCCGACGGACTAGCAGGGGTTCTTAGCACAGATACGCAGTATTTT. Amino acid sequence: CASSSDGLAGVLSTDTQYF.

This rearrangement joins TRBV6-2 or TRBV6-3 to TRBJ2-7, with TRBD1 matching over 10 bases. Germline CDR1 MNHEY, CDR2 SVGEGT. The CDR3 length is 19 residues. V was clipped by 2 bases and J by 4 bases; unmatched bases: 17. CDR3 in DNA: TGTGCCAGCAGTTACCCGATACATAACCCGGGACAGGGGCGATACGAGCAGTACTTC. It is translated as CASSYPIHNPGQGRYEQYF.

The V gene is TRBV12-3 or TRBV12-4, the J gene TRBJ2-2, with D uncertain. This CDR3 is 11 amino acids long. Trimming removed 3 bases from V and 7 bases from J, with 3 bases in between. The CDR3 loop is CASSLIGELFF. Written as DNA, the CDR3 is TGTGCCAGCAGTTTGATCGGGGAGCTGTTTTTT.

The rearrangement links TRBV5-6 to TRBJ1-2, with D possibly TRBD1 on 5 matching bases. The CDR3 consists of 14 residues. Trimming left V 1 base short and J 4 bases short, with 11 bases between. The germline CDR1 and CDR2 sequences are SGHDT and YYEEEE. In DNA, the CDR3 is TGTGCCAGCAGCTTGAAGGGGAAGGGCTATGGCTACACCTTC. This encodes CASSLKGKGYGYTF.

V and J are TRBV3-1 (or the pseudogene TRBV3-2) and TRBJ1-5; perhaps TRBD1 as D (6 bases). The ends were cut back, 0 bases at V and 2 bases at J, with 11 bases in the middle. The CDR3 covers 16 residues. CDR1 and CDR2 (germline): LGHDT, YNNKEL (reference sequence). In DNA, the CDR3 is TGTGCCAGCAGCCAAGAGACAGGCAGCGGCAATCAGCCCCAGCATTTT. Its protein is CASSQETGSGNQPQHF.

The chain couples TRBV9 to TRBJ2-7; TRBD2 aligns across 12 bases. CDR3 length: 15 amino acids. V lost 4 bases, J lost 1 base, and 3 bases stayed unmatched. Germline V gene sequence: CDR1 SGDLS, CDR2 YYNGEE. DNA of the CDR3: TGTGCCAGCAGCCAACTAGCGGGGGGTTCCTACGAGCAGTACTTC. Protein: CASSQLAGGSYEQYF.

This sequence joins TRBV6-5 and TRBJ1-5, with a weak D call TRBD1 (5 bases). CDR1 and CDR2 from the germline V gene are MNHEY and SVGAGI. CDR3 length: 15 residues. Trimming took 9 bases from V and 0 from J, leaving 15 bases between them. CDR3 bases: TGTGCCAGTACCGACAGACGAATTAGCAATCAGCCCCAGCATTTT. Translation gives CASTDRRISNQPQHF.

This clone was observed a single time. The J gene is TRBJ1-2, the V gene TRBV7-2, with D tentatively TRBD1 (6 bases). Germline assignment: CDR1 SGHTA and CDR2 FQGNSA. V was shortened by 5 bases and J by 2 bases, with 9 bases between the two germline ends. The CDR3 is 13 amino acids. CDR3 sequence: CASSVTGNYGYTF. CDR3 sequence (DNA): TGTGCCAGCAGCGTCACAGGGAACTATGGCTACACCTTC.

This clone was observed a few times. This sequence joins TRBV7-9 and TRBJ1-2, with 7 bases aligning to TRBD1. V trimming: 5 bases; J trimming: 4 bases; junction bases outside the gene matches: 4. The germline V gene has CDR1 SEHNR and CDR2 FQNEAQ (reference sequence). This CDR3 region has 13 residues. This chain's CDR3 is CASSQTGLYGYTF. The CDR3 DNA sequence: TGTGCCAGCAGCCAGACAGGGCTCTATGGCTACACCTTC.

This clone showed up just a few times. CDR3 nucleotide sequence: TGTGCCAGTAGTGACCAGAGCGCCGGCATCTATGGCTACACCTTC. It translates to CASSDQSAGIYGYTF. The genes are TRBV19 and TRBJ1-2, with unresolved D. Germline lookup yields CDR1 LNHDA and CDR2 SQIVND (reference sequence). The V end was cut by 5 bases, the J end by 4 bases, with 17 bases between. The CDR3 covers 15 residues.

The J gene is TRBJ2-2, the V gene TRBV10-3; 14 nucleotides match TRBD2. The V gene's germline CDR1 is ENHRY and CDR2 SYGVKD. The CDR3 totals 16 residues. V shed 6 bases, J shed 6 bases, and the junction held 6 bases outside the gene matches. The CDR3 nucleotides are TGTGCCATCAGAGGACTAGCGGGGGGCTCTGCCGGGGAGCTGTTTTTT. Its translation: CAIRGLAGGSAGELFF.

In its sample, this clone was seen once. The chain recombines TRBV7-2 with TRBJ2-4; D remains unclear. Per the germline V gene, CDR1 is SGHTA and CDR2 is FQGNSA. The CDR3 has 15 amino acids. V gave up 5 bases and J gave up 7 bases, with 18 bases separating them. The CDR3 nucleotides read TGTGCCAGCAGCCCCTGGGAACAGTCCGTTAACATTCAGTACTTC. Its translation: CASSPWEQSVNIQYF.

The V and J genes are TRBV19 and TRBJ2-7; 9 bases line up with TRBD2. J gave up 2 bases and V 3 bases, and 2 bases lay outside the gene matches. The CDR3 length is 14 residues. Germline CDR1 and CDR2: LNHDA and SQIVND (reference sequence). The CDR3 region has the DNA TGTGCCAGTAGTATTGGCGGGGGGGCCTACGAGCAGTACTTC. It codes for CASSIGGGAYEQYF.

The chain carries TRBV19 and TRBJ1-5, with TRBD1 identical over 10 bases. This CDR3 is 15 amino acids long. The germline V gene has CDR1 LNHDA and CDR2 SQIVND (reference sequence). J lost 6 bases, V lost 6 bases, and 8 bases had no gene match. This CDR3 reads CASSQGTGAGQPQHF. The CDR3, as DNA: TGTGCCAGTAGCCAAGGGACAGGGGCAGGTCAGCCCCAGCATTTT.

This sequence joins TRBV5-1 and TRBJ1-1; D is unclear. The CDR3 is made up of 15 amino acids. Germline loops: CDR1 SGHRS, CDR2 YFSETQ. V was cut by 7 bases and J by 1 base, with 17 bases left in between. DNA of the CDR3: TGCGCCAGCTCACCCTCCCAGCCAGCGAACACTGAAGCTTTCTTT. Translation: CASSPSQPANTEAFF.

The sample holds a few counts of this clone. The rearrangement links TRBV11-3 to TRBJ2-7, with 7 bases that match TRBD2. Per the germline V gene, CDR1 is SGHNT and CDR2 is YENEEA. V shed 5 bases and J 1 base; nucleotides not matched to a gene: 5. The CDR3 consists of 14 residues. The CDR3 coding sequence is TGTGCCAGCAGCACCCGGACTAGATCCTACGAGCAGTACTTC. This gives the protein CASSTRTRSYEQYF.

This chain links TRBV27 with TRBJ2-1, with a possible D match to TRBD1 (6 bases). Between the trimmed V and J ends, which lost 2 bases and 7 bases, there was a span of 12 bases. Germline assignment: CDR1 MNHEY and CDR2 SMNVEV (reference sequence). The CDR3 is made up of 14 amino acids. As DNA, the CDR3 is TGTGCCAGCAGTTTAGGGGGCGTGGGTAATGAGCAGTTCTTC. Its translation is CASSLGGVGNEQFF.

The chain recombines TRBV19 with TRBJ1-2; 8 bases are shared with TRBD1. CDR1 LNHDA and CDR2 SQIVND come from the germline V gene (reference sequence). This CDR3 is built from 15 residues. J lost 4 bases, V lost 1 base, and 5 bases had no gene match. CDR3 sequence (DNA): TGTGCCAGTAGTATAGGAGGACAGGGCCTCTATGGCTACACCTTC. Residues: CASSIGGQGLYGYTF.

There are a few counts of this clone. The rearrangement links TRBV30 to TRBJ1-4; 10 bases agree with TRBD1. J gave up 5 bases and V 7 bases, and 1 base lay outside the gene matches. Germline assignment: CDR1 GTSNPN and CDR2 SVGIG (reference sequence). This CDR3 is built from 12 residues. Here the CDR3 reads CALDRGNEKLFF. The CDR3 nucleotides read TGTGCCTTGGACAGGGGGAATGAAAAACTGTTTTTT. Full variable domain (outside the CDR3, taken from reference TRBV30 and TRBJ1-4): SQTIHQWPATLVQPVGSPLSLECTVEGTSNPNLYWYRQAAGRGLQLLFYSVGIGQISSEVPQNLSASRPQDRQFILSSKKLLLSDSGFYLCALDRGNEKLFFGSGTQLSVL.

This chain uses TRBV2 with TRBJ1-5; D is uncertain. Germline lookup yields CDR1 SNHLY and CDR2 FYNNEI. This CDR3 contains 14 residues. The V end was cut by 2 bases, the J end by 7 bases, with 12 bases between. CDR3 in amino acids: CASSEMTARQPQHF. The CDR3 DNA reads TGTGCCAGCAGTGAAATGACGGCCAGGCAGCCCCAGCATTTT.

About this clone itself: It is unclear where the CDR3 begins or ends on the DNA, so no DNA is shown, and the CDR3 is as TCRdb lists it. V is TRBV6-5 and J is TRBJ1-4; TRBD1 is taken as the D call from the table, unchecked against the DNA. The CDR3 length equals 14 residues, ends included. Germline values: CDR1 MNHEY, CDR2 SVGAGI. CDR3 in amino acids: CASSSSDRKIPLFF.

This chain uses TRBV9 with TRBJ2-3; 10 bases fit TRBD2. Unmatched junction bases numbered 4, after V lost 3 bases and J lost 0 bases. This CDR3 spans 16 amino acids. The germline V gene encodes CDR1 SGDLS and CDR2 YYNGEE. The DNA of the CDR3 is TGTGCCAGCAGCGCCCTAGCGGGGGAAAGCACAGATACGCAGTATTTT. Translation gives CASSALAGESTDTQYF.

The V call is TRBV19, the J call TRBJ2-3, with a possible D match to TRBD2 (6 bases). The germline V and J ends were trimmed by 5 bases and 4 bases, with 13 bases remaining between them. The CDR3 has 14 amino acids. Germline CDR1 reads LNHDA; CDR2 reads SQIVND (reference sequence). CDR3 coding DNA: TGTGCCAGTAGTGGGAGCGGGTCCGCAGATACGCAGTATTTT. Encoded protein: CASSGSGSADTQYF. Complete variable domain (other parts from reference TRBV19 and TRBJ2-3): DGGITQSPKYLFRKEGQNVTLSCEQNLNHDAMYWYRQDPGQGLRLIYYSQIVNDFQKGDIAEGYSVSREKKESFPLTVTSAQKNPTAFYLCASSGSGSADTQYFGPGTRLTVL.